This TCR beta chain originates from a study of vaccination and CD4 T cells after COVID-19. Study results and caveats: The researchers studied relatively few convalescent patients and omitted early post-infection timepoints.

Stated treatment: approximately 9-day PBMC culture with coronavirus spike peptide pools or control peptides (ViraFEST assay). Germline loops: CDR1 MNHNS, CDR2 SASEGT. This CDR3 region has 15 residues. Trimming took off 7 bases at V and 2 bases at J, with 15 bases between the two ends. For this clonotype: Its antigen is as yet unknown.

Sequenced with the Oncomine TCR Beta short-read assay was DNA taken from cultured CD4+ T cells. Researchers extracted genomic DNA from CD4+ T cells that had been cultured. TCRdb reanalysed the PCR reads using MiXCR and keeps one entry per CDR3 protein. This table has 12,000 to 15,000 distinct CDR3 sequences, about 55% appearing once. The sample in question was CD4+ T cells from blood, cultured in vitro, obtained before SARS-CoV-2 vaccination. The sequence derives from a human donor who had recovered from COVID-19. The chain couples TRBV6-1 to TRBJ2-1; possible D gene TRBD2, 7 bases. CDR3 sequence (DNA): TGTGCCAGCAAATGGGAGGGGGTGACCTACAATGAGCAGTTCTTC. Residues: CASKWEGVTYNEQFF.